Shown below are 27 T cell receptor beta chains from a single sample sequenced in a study of beta chain features in type 1 diabetes. No antigen is known for these receptors. Study results and limitations: TCRB CDR3 length was moderately but significantly reduced in all four CD4+ subsets of Type 1 diabetes patients.

cDNA synthesis used the whole RNA isolate, giving expressed TCRB sequences. Sequenced by immunoSEQ multiplex PCR; TCRdb stores in-frame clones only, minus some. This table has about 340,000 clones, approximately 12% appearing once. Specimen: naive CD4+ T cells from blood. These receptors were obtained from a woman aged 18 to 35 with type 1 diabetes.

This clone showed up just a few times. V is TRBV27 and J is TRBJ1-4; D remains unclear. The CDR3 contains 13 residues. V lost 3 bases and J 7 bases, leaving 9 bases between the germline ends. CDR1 is MNHEY and CDR2 is SMNVEV in the germline V gene (reference sequence). The CDR3 sequence: CASSLWGGEKLFF. DNA for the CDR3: TGTGCCAGCAGTTTGTGGGGAGGTGAAAAACTGTTTTTT.

The rearrangement joins TRBV30 to TRBJ1-2; D remains unclear. The V and J ends lost 8 bases and 2 bases respectively, with 9 bases between them. This CDR3 spans 11 amino acids. Germline V gene lookup returns CDR1 GTSNPN and CDR2 SVGIG (reference sequence). CDR3 coding DNA: TGTGCCGGGATCCTAAACTATGGCTACACCTTC. Residues: CAGILNYGYTF.

This clone appeared a few times. J is TRBJ1-2 and V is TRBV5-1, with D possibly matching TRBD1 (5 bases). The ends were cut back, 4 bases at V and 6 bases at J, with 13 bases in the middle. Germline V gives CDR1 SGHRS, CDR2 YFSETQ. This CDR3 spans 13 amino acids. The CDR3 reads CASSPSRQNGYTF. CDR3 DNA: TGCGCCAGCAGCCCATCGCGACAGAATGGCTACACCTTC.

The table lists this clone with a few counts. The sample holds other DNA sequences that translate to the same CDR3. The gene calls are TRBV2 and TRBJ1-1, with 10 bases fitting TRBD1. The CDR3 sequence is 13 residues long. V lost 6 bases, J lost 4 bases, and 2 bases stayed unmatched. From germline, CDR1 is SNHLY and CDR2 FYNNEI. The CDR3 DNA sequence: TGTGCCAGCAGCGGACAGGGGGGCACTGAAGCTTTCTTT. Amino acids: CASSGQGGTEAFF.

The chain is built from TRBV28 and TRBJ2-7, with 7 bases matching TRBD1. Per the germline V gene, CDR1 is MDHEN and CDR2 is SYDVKM. This CDR3 contains 14 residues. V gave up 7 bases and J gave up 0 bases; unmatched junction bases: 6. The DNA of the CDR3 is TGTGCCAGCATCCGGACAGGCGACTCCTACGAGCAGTACTTC. Amino acid sequence: CASIRTGDSYEQYF.

This clone was found a few times. This chain joins TRBV5-1 and TRBJ2-3; the match to TRBD2 covers 10 bases. CDR1 is SGHRS, CDR2 YFSETQ, per germline. V shed 4 bases and J 6 bases; nucleotides not matched to a gene: 5. The length of the CDR3 is 14 residues. DNA of the CDR3: TGCGCCAGCAGCGTGGGACTAGCGATGGATACGCAGTATTTT. Translating gives CASSVGLAMDTQYF.

The genes are TRBV29-1 and TRBJ2-3; no clear D gene. V dropped 6 bases and J dropped 2 bases, with 18 bases sitting between them. There are 15 residues in the CDR3. Germline V CDR1 and CDR2: SQVTM, ANQGSEA. DNA of the CDR3: TGCAGCGTCTTGCCGACTTGGGTCGTCACAGATACGCAGTATTTT. Protein product: CSVLPTWVVTDTQYF.

This clone was found a few times. The chain is built from TRBV13 and TRBJ2-5; the match to TRBD1 covers 8 bases. This CDR3 has 19 residues. V shed 5 bases and J 4 bases; nucleotides not matched to a gene: 21. Germline V lookup: CDR1 PRHDT, CDR2 FYEKMQ (reference sequence). CDR3 bases: TGTGCCAGCAGCCCAACCCGGACAGGGCACAACCGCGCGGGAGAGACCCAGTACTTC. Residues: CASSPTRTGHNRAGETQYF.

The chain is built from TRBV5-6 and TRBJ2-7; 8 nucleotides line up with TRBD1. Germline assignment: CDR1 SGHDT and CDR2 YYEEEE. This CDR3 has 13 amino acids. V shed 4 bases, J shed 3 bases, and the junction held 3 bases outside the gene matches. The CDR3 DNA reads as TGTGCCAGCAGCACTGACAGGGGCTACGAGCAGTACGTC. It yields the protein CASSTDRGYEQYV.

This clone was detected a few times. This chain connects TRBV9 to TRBJ2-2; TRBD2 matches 9 bases. There are 17 residues in the CDR3. V gave up 4 bases and J gave up 3 bases; unmatched junction bases: 10. The germline V gene has CDR1 SGDLS and CDR2 YYNGEE. Here the CDR3 reads CASSPAGLAGYTGELFF. CDR3 nucleotides: TGTGCCAGCAGCCCAGCGGGGCTAGCGGGATACACCGGGGAGCTGTTTTTT.

The chain links TRBV4-2 to TRBJ2-7; TRBD2 is a possible D gene (6 bases). Looked up from germline, CDR1 is LGHNA and CDR2 is YNFKEQ. V lost 0 bases to trimming and J lost 0 bases, with 15 bases between them. This CDR3 region has 17 residues. This CDR3 is CASSQDQGAGHSYEQYF. CDR3 DNA sequence: TGTGCCAGCAGCCAAGATCAAGGAGCGGGTCACTCCTACGAGCAGTACTTC.

This clone was seen only a few times. The chain uses TRBV7-2 and TRBJ2-7, with 11 bases fitting TRBD2. Per the germline V gene, CDR1 is SGHTA and CDR2 is FQGNSA. The V and J ends lost 4 bases and 4 bases, in that order; junction bases with no gene match: 6. This CDR3 is built from 15 residues. CDR3 sequence (DNA): TGTGCCAGCAGCTCTCGCGGGACTAGCGGTTACGAGCAGTACTTC. This sequence encodes CASSSRGTSGYEQYF.

This clone was seen a few times. The J gene is TRBJ2-5, the V gene TRBV19; D may be TRBD2 (6 bases). The CDR3 sequence is 14 residues long. Germline-derived CDR1 and CDR2 are LNHDA and SQIVND (reference sequence). V lost 3 bases, J lost 5 bases, and 13 bases lay in between. The chain's CDR3 is CASSIGAGTETQYF. DNA for the CDR3: TGTGCCAGTAGTATCGGCGCGGGAACCGAGACCCAGTACTTC.

This clone was seen ten or more times. The chain links TRBV5-1 to TRBJ2-7; 8 bases fit TRBD1. J lost 3 bases, V lost 4 bases, and 3 bases had no gene match. The CDR3 has 13 amino acids. The germline gives CDR1 SGHRS, CDR2 YFSETQ. CDR3 nucleotide sequence: TGCGCCAGCAGCCCGGGACAGGTCTACGAGCAGTACTTC. Its protein is CASSPGQVYEQYF. The full variable domain, its missing parts supplied by reference TRBV5-1 and TRBJ2-7, is KAGVTQTPRYLIKTRGQQVTLSCSPISGHRSVSWYQQTPGQGLQFLFEYFSETQRNKGNFPGRFSGRQFSNSRSEMNVSTLELGDSALYLCASSPGQVYEQYFGPGTRLTVT.

The V call is TRBV10-3, the J call TRBJ2-3, with 10 bases matching TRBD2. CDR1 is ENHRY and CDR2 is SYGVKD in the germline V gene. This CDR3 is 14 amino acids long. V gave up 7 bases and J gave up 3 bases; unmatched junction bases: 4. CDR3 amino acids: CAIMASGRTDTQYF. The CDR3 DNA is TGTGCCATCATGGCTAGCGGGAGAACAGATACGCAGTATTTT.

The genes are TRBV28 and TRBJ1-1, with D tentatively TRBD1 (5 bases). CDR1 is MDHEN and CDR2 is SYDVKM in the germline V gene. The CDR3 runs 16 residues. V lost 5 bases and J lost 1, with 17 bases in between. The CDR3 spells CASSQMRDAGNTEAFF. The CDR3, as DNA: TGTGCCAGCAGTCAAATGCGGGACGCGGGGAACACTGAAGCTTTCTTT.

This clone has just a few counts. The rearrangement uses TRBV10-3 and TRBJ1-1; D not resolved. Trimming removed 3 bases at V and 1 base at J, with 6 bases between. This CDR3 has 13 amino acids. Germline CDR1 reads ENHRY; CDR2 reads SYGVKD. DNA for the CDR3: TGTGCCATCAGTGATGCGGGGAACACTGAAGCTTTCTTT. Translation: CAISDAGNTEAFF.

The rearrangement joins TRBV5-1 to TRBJ1-2, with D possibly being TRBD1 (5 bases). Germline V lookup: CDR1 SGHRS, CDR2 YFSETQ. There are 14 residues in the CDR3. The germline V and J ends were trimmed by 0 bases and 6 bases, with 12 bases remaining between them. The CDR3 protein is CASSLDQGGHGYTF. DNA of the CDR3: TGCGCCAGCAGCTTGGATCAGGGAGGTCATGGCTACACCTTC.

This clone has more than one count but fewer than ten. The J gene is TRBJ2-2, the V gene TRBV7-2, with D uncertain. In germline, CDR1 is SGHTA, CDR2 FQGNSA. Trimming removed 1 base at V and 4 bases at J, with 7 bases between. This CDR3 region has 14 residues. The CDR3 spells CASSLGTVTGELFF. Written as DNA, the CDR3 is TGTGCCAGCAGCTTAGGAACAGTCACCGGGGAGCTGTTTTTT.

This clone was seen a handful of times. The chain's CDR3 is CASSLALRFSTDTQYF. DNA of the CDR3: TGTGCCAGCAGCTTAGCGCTGCGCTTTAGCACAGATACGCAGTATTTT. The rearrangement links TRBV7-2 to TRBJ2-3; D is unresolved. The CDR3 sequence is 16 residues long. CDR1 and CDR2 (germline): SGHTA, FQGNSA. Trimming cost V 0 bases and J 0 bases, with 10 bases left between them.

The CDR3 bases are TGTGCCAGCAGCTTAGCGTGGACTAGCGGGACTGATACGCAGTATTTT. It encodes CASSLAWTSGTDTQYF. This sequence joins TRBV7-2 and TRBJ2-3, with TRBD2 matching over 12 bases. V was pared by 0 bases and J by 6 bases, with 4 bases of the junction left unmatched. CDR1 SGHTA and CDR2 FQGNSA come from the germline V gene. The CDR3 has 16 residues.

This clone was seen only a few times. The J gene is TRBJ2-5, the V gene TRBV15, with 8 nucleotides matching TRBD2. The length of the CDR3 is 14 residues. Germline V CDR1 and CDR2: LNHNV, YYDKDF (reference sequence). Germline trimming cut 6 bases from V and 2 bases from J; bases unmatched to any gene: 5. The CDR3 coding sequence is TGTGCCACCAGGCGGGAGGACACTCAAGAGACCCAGTACTTC. Protein product: CATRREDTQETQYF.

The V and J genes are TRBV27 and TRBJ2-7; D perhaps matches TRBD2 (5 bases). This CDR3 comprises 13 residues. Germline V gene sequence: CDR1 MNHEY, CDR2 SMNVEV (reference sequence). Trimming took 3 bases from V and 1 from J, leaving 7 bases between them. CDR3 residues: CASSFSVSYEQYF. CDR3 coding DNA: TGTGCCAGCAGTTTTAGCGTGTCCTACGAGCAGTACTTC.

This chain links TRBV27 with TRBJ1-5; D is perhaps TRBD1 (6 bases). This CDR3 has 15 residues. Germline CDR1 and CDR2: MNHEY and SMNVEV (reference sequence). V was clipped by 4 bases and J by 3 bases, with 13 bases between them. The CDR3, as DNA: TGTGCCAGCAGTTCCCTGGGACAATCCAATCAGCCCCAGCATTTT. It encodes CASSSLGQSNQPQHF.

This clone was observed a few times. The gene calls are TRBV4-1 and TRBJ1-1; the D gene is possibly TRBD1 (6 bases). The germline V gene encodes CDR1 MGHRA and CDR2 YSYEKL. CDR3 length: 15 residues. Trimming took 1 base from V and 4 from J, leaving 13 bases between them. CDR3 DNA sequence: TGCGCCAGCAGCCAAGTCTCAGGGGCCCGCACTGAAGCTTTCTTT. Protein sequence: CASSQVSGARTEAFF.

The gene calls are TRBV30 and TRBJ2-1; 7 bases are a match to TRBD2. There are 16 residues in the CDR3. CDR1 and CDR2 from the germline V gene are GTSNPN and SVGIG (reference sequence). V shed 4 bases, J shed 4 bases, and the junction held 13 bases outside the gene matches. CDR3 loop: CAWTTRLARGYNEQFF. As DNA, the CDR3 is TGTGCCTGGACCACCCGACTAGCCCGGGGATACAATGAGCAGTTCTTC. Filled out from reference TRBV30 and TRBJ2-1, the complete variable domain reads SQTIHQWPATLVQPVGSPLSLECTVEGTSNPNLYWYRQAAGRGLQLLFYSVGIGQISSEVPQNLSASRPQDRQFILSSKKLLLSDSGFYLCAWTTRLARGYNEQFFGPGTRLTVL.

The chain has TRBV25-1 and TRBJ2-7; maybe TRBD2 (8 bases). CDR1 is MGHDK and CDR2 is SYGVNS in the germline V gene. V lost 3 bases, J lost 4 bases, and 16 bases lay in between. The CDR3 has 15 residues. The CDR3 here is CASSESGGGRYEQYF. CDR3 bases: TGTGCCAGCAGTGAGTCGGGAGGGGGCAGGTACGAGCAGTACTTC.